This TCR beta chain comes out of a study of blood T cell repertoires in COVID-19. The wider study: The United States, Italy and Spain were the sources of the acute and convalescent COVID-19 samples.

The method was immunoSEQ multiplex PCR; TCRdb's version includes in-frame clones alone and lacks a portion of them. The profile shows under 150,000 clones, 65% to 90% of them singletons. The CDR3 sequence is 15 residues long. CDR1 and CDR2 (germline): SEHNR, FQNEAQ (reference sequence). Trimming removed 5 bases from V and 1 base from J, with 12 bases in between. This chain uses TRBV7-9 with TRBJ1-3; D might be TRBD1 (5 bases). The TCR was taken from an elderly man with acute or convalescent COVID-19. The sample was peripheral blood. CDR3 residues: CASSLNRGSGNTIYF. CDR3 bases: TGTGCCAGCAGCCTAAATAGGGGTTCTGGAAACACCATATATTTT.